This T cell receptor beta chain was retrieved from a study of CD8 T cells in ankylosing spondylitis. MiXCR, run by TCRdb on the 5' RACE reads, gives a single entry per CDR3 protein. The sample yields some 270,000 distinct CDR3 sequences, roughly 32% seen once. This clonotype appeared a few times. Antigen unknown. The study, taken as a whole, reports: A TCR beta motif of eight or nine highly homologous variants seemed to mark ankylosing spondylitis blood.

Sequenced: blood, either unsorted or a sorted T cell fraction (not recorded which). The sequence was collected from a male donor with ankylosing spondylitis or in good health (not recorded which).

The CDR3 protein is CSVEERFLGSYNEQFF. The CDR3 DNA reads as TGCAGCGTTGAAGAGCGTTTCCTGGGAAGTTACAATGAGCAGTTCTTC. The genes are TRBV29-1 and TRBJ2-1; D is undetermined. This CDR3 region has 16 residues. Trimming cost V 0 bases and J 4 bases, with 16 bases left between them. The germline gives CDR1 SQVTM, CDR2 ANQGSEA.